Listed below are T cell receptor beta chains from one sample, sequenced in a study of blood T cell repertoires in COVID-19. Profiled with immunoSEQ multiplex PCR; TCRdb holds only in-frame clones, not every one. The sample lists about 230,000 clones, around 86% occurring once. Sequencing was performed on peripheral blood. Receptor source: a man between 50 and 59 years old with COVID-19, enrolled during active disease. CDR3s include the opening cysteine and the closing phenylalanine or tryptophan. D genes are given only for firm matches. Not all rows give a size; the values are once, few, many and, for expanded clones, a class.

D gene	V gene	clone size	J gene	CDR3 protein	CDR3 DNA
-	TRBV14	-	TRBJ2-7	CASSQGQEPTSYEQYF	TGTGCCAGCAGCCAAGGACAGGAGCCCACTTCCTACGAGCAGTACTTC
TRBD1	TRBV19	-	TRBJ1-1	CASTQGQTNTEAFF	TGTGCCAGCACCCAGGGACAGACGAACACTGAAGCTTTCTTT
TRBD1	TRBV9	once	TRBJ1-3	CASSQTGGFSGNTIYF	TGTGCCAGCAGCCAGACAGGGGGCTTCTCTGGAAACACCATATATTTT
-	TRBV6-5	once	TRBJ2-7	CASSYSRSHEQYF	TGTGCCAGCAGTTACTCGAGGTCGCACGAGCAGTACTTC
TRBD1	TRBV5-1	once	TRBJ2-1	CASSPGQGYEQFF	TGCGCCAGCAGCCCCGGACAGGGCTATGAGCAGTTCTTC
TRBD1	TRBV18	-	TRBJ2-7	CASSLRQGHLYEQYF	TGTGCCAGCTCACTAAGACAGGGGCACTTATACGAGCAGTACTTC
TRBD2	TRBV4-2	-	TRBJ2-2	CASSLPGLAGGPDGELFF	TGTGCCAGCAGCTTACCGGGACTAGCGGGGGGGCCTGACGGGGAGCTGTTTTTT
TRBD1	TRBV28	-	TRBJ1-4	CASSLATGAGEKLFF	TGTGCCAGCAGTTTAGCGACAGGGGCAGGCGAAAAACTGTTTTTT
TRBD1	TRBV11-2	-	TRBJ1-2	CASSLSISTGGGYTF	TGTGCCAGCAGCTTATCAATTTCGACAGGGGGAGGCTACACCTTC
TRBD1	TRBV28	-	TRBJ1-6	CASRGTGDNSPLHF	TGTGCCAGCAGGGGGACAGGCGATAATTCACCCCTCCACTTT
-	TRBV4-3	-	TRBJ1-6	CASSQGSQNNSPLHF	TGCGCCAGCAGCCAAGGTTCGCAGAATAATTCACCCCTCCACTTT
-	TRBV6-5	-	TRBJ1-1	CASSYAQGHEAFF	TGTGCCAGCAGTTACGCACAGGGACATGAAGCTTTCTTT
-	TRBV25-1	-	TRBJ2-1	CASSDGQSSYNEQFF	TGTGCCAGCAGTGATGGACAGAGCTCCTACAATGAGCAGTTCTTC
TRBD1	TRBV7-8	-	TRBJ2-7	CASSSGTGPSSSYEQYF	TGTGCCAGCAGCTCGGGGACAGGGCCTTCTAGCTCCTACGAGCAGTACTTC
-	TRBV14	-	TRBJ2-7	CASSQEVSPGYSYEQYF	TGTGCCAGCAGCCAAGAAGTTTCCCCCGGGTACTCCTACGAGCAGTACTTC
-	TRBV19	-	TRBJ1-1	CASSIGPGPGTEAFF	TGTGCCAGTAGTATAGGACCGGGCCCAGGGACTGAAGCTTTCTTT
TRBD1	TRBV7-2	-	TRBJ2-1	CASKRTGGANEQFF	TGTGCCAGCAAAAGGACAGGGGGCGCGAATGAGCAGTTCTTC
TRBD1	TRBV6-5	-	TRBJ1-2	CASSYRTGAGGYTF	TGTGCCAGCAGTTACCGGACAGGGGCGGGTGGCTACACCTTC
-	TRBV6-1	-	TRBJ2-7	CASSEARSHEQYF	TGTGCCAGCAGTGAAGCTCGGTCTCACGAGCAGTACTTC
TRBD1	TRBV28	-	TRBJ1-4	CASSSMDRGRRMVSGEKLFF	TGTGCCAGCAGTTCCATGGACAGGGGGCGGCGGATGGTGAGTGGTGAAAAACTGTTTTTT
TRBD1	TRBV30	-	TRBJ2-7	CAWDRTGGNEQYF	TGTGCCTGGGACCGGACAGGGGGCAACGAGCAGTACTTC
TRBD1	TRBV19	-	TRBJ1-5	CASKDRGFGNQPQHF	TGTGCCAGTAAGGACAGGGGTTTCGGCAATCAGCCCCAGCATTTT
TRBD1	TRBV3-1/TRBV3-2	-	TRBJ1-1	CASSQMTGTTEAFF	TGTGCCAGCAGCCAAATGACAGGGACCACTGAAGCTTTCTTT
-	TRBV2	once	TRBJ1-5	CASSGSKWGSSNQPQHF	TGTGCCAGCAGTGGCTCCAAGTGGGGCAGCTCCAATCAGCCCCAGCATTTT
TRBD1	TRBV18	-	TRBJ1-2	CASSPGADRDYGYTF	TGTGCCAGCTCACCAGGGGCAGACAGGGACTATGGCTACACCTTC
-	TRBV5-5	-	TRBJ2-1	CASREWKPFYNEQFF	TGTGCCAGCAGGGAGTGGAAGCCGTTCTACAATGAGCAGTTCTTC
-	TRBV5-6	-	TRBJ2-7	CASSLRGAWTAAIGEQYF	TGTGCCAGCAGCTTGAGGGGAGCATGGACAGCCGCAATTGGCGAGCAGTACTTC
-	TRBV28	-	TRBJ1-6	CASRSAQGGSPLHF	TGTGCCAGCAGGTCGGCCCAGGGTGGTTCACCCCTCCACTTT
-	TRBV18	-	TRBJ2-7	CASSPPGGVLYEQYF	TGTGCCAGCTCACCACCAGGAGGGGTCCTCTACGAGCAGTACTTC
TRBD1	TRBV5-1	-	TRBJ1-1	CASSGIGQGFMNTEAFF	TGCGCCAGCAGCGGGATAGGACAGGGTTTTATGAACACTGAAGCTTTCTTT
-	TRBV28	-	TRBJ1-2	CASLGKGDYGYTF	TGTGCCAGCTTGGGAAAGGGGGACTATGGCTACACCTTC
-	TRBV18	few	TRBJ1-1	CASSPGPGGYTEAFF	TGTGCCAGCTCACCGGGCCCCGGGGGGTACACTGAAGCTTTCTTT
-	TRBV29-1	-	TRBJ1-1	CSVDRGMNTEAFF	TGCAGCGTTGATCGGGGTATGAACACTGAAGCTTTCTTT
-	TRBV11-2	-	TRBJ2-7	CASSLERDSNIHSYEQYF	TGTGCCAGCAGCTTAGAACGGGACTCCAACATCCACTCCTACGAGCAGTACTTC
TRBD1	TRBV28	few	TRBJ2-1	CASSRPGQGSYNEQFF	TGTGCCAGCAGTCGACCGGGACAGGGTTCCTACAATGAGCAGTTCTTC
TRBD1	TRBV7-8	-	TRBJ1-1	CASSLEFDRGETEAFF	TGTGCCAGCAGCTTAGAGTTTGACAGGGGTGAGACTGAAGCTTTCTTT
TRBD1	TRBV5-1	few	TRBJ2-1	CASSLRDSNEQFF	TGCGCCAGCAGCTTAAGGGACAGTAATGAGCAGTTCTTC
-	TRBV28	-	TRBJ1-6	CASSTGSSYNSPLHF	TGTGCCAGCAGTACAGGGAGTTCCTATAATTCACCCCTCCACTTT
-	TRBV19	-	TRBJ2-1	CATRRSSYNEQFF	TGTGCCACCCGGAGGAGCTCCTACAATGAGCAGTTCTTC
-	TRBV28	-	TRBJ2-7	CASSKTGGAEQYF	TGTGCCAGCAGTAAAACAGGGGGGGCCGAGCAGTACTTC
-	TRBV18	-	TRBJ2-3	CASSLPNTQYF	TGTGCCAGCTCACTCCCCAATACGCAGTATTTT
TRBD1	TRBV4-3	-	TRBJ2-7	CASSQGTGTYEQYF	TGCGCCAGCAGCCAGGGGACAGGAACCTACGAGCAGTACTTC
-	TRBV19	-	TRBJ1-1	CASSSRGREANTEAFF	TGTGCCAGTAGCTCCCGGGGAAGGGAGGCGAACACTGAAGCTTTCTTT
-	TRBV19	-	TRBJ2-3	CASRIRDFKSGTDTQYF	TGTGCCAGTAGGATTAGGGACTTCAAATCCGGGACAGATACGCAGTATTTT
TRBD1	TRBV11-3	few	TRBJ2-7	CASSRGQGSYEQYF	TGTGCCAGCAGCCGCGGACAGGGGTCCTACGAGCAGTACTTC
-	TRBV19	few	TRBJ1-2	CASSIDFGNYGYTF	TGTGCCAGTAGTATAGATTTCGGGAACTATGGCTACACCTTC
-	TRBV10-3	-	TRBJ1-2	CAISVGEAEGYTF	TGTGCCATCAGTGTGGGAGAGGCTGAGGGCTACACCTTC
-	TRBV5-5	-	TRBJ1-1	CASSFSSNTEAFF	TGTGCCAGCAGCTTCTCTTCTAACACTGAAGCTTTCTTT
TRBD1	TRBV4-3	-	TRBJ2-1	CASSQDRTGSYNEQFF	TGCGCCAGCAGCCAAGATAGGACAGGGAGTTACAATGAGCAGTTCTTC
-	TRBV12-3/TRBV12-4	-	TRBJ2-1	CASSLTRHNEQFF	TGTGCCAGCAGTTTAACCAGGCACAATGAGCAGTTCTTC
-	TRBV28	once	TRBJ1-2	CASHRTARGYTF	TGTGCCAGCCACCGGACAGCGCGTGGCTACACCTTC
-	TRBV20-1	-	TRBJ1-2	CSARVGALTF	TGCAGTGCTAGAGTTGGGGCCCTCACCTTC
TRBD1	TRBV10-3	-	TRBJ2-3	CAISEDRGRTDTQYF	TGTGCCATCAGTGAGGACAGGGGGCGCACAGATACGCAGTATTTT
TRBD1	TRBV28	-	TRBJ2-7	CASTLSGTGPFYEQYF	TGTGCCAGCACCCTTTCGGGGACAGGCCCGTTCTACGAGCAGTACTTC
-	TRBV10-3	-	TRBJ2-1	CAISRDPSDEQFF	TGTGCCATCAGCCGGGACCCTAGCGATGAGCAGTTCTTC